The 27 T cell receptor beta chains below all came from one sample that was sequenced in a study of identical twins. TCRdb re-called the 5' RACE reads through MiXCR, storing one row per CDR3 protein. This table holds roughly 500,000 distinct CDR3 sequences, about 20% found once. These sequences were also reported in another study, on T cells expressing NK-cell markers.

The material sequenced was CD4+ T cells sorted from blood. These receptors were obtained from a woman aged 18-30 years in good health.

Notes on this clonotype: At one boundary the junction diverges from the germline segment, which might be a read error. This chain links TRBV6-2 or TRBV6-3 with TRBJ2-2; D perhaps matches TRBD2 (5 bases). The CDR3 spans 17 residues. Germline V gene sequence: CDR1 MNHEY, CDR2 SVGEGT. The CDR3 sequence is CASRYPLHGRGTGELFF. CDR3 DNA: TGTGCCAGCAGATACCCGCTCCACGGGCGAGGCACCGGGGAACTGTTTTTT.

This clonotype showed up just a few times. This chain links TRBV12-3 or TRBV12-4 with TRBJ2-3; TRBD2 is a possible D gene (5 bases). V was cut by 5 bases and J by 5 bases, with 23 bases left in between. CDR3 length: 17 amino acids. Here the CDR3 DNA reads TGTGCCAGCAGTCCTGATGGTCCGGGGAAAGTTGGAGATACGCAGTATTTT. This codes for CASSPDGPGKVGDTQYF.

This clonotype was found a few times. J is TRBJ2-5 and V is TRBV20-1, with 12 positions matching TRBD2. Trimming took 6 bases from V and 4 from J; bases not matched to a gene: 6. In germline, CDR1 is DFQATT, CDR2 SNEGSKA (reference sequence). The CDR3 is 14 amino acids. CDR3 nucleotides: TGCAGTGCACCTAGGGGACTAGCGGGAGAGACCCAGTACTTC. This encodes CSAPRGLAGETQYF.

This clonotype appeared a few times. V is TRBV6-1 and J is TRBJ2-7, with D uncertain. The CDR3 loop spans 14 amino acids. Per the germline V gene, CDR1 is MNHNS and CDR2 is SASEGT. Between the trimmed V and J ends, which lost 7 bases and 5 bases, there was a span of 18 bases. The DNA of the CDR3 is TGTGCCAGCACCGAACGTTTTAGGCAAGACGAGCAGTACTTC. As protein: CASTERFRQDEQYF.

The gene calls are TRBV29-1 and TRBJ1-2; possibly TRBD1 for D (5 bases). There are 12 residues in the CDR3. Germline assignment: CDR1 SQVTM and CDR2 ANQGSEA. Trimming removed 3 bases at V and 3 bases at J, with 8 bases between. The CDR3 DNA is TGCAGCGTTGACTGGGGCCACTATGGCTACACCTTC. Its translation: CSVDWGHYGYTF.

This clonotype was counted at least ten times. The V and J genes are TRBV29-1 and TRBJ1-1, with D maybe TRBD1 (5 bases). The CDR3 is 12 amino acids. Germline CDR1 is SQVTM and CDR2 is ANQGSEA. The CDR3, as DNA: TGCAGTGGGGCCAGCTTGAACACTGAAGCTTTCTTT. Its translation: CSGASLNTEAFF.

This clonotype was observed a handful of times. J is TRBJ2-7 and V is TRBV7-2; D might be TRBD2 (6 bases). V dropped 3 bases and J dropped 6 bases, with 21 bases sitting between them. The CDR3 covers 16 residues. Germline loops: CDR1 SGHTA, CDR2 FQGNSA. As DNA, the CDR3 is TGTGCCAGCAGCTTGTTTGGGGGGAGAGAGGTCCGCGAGCAGTACTTC. It is translated as CASSLFGGREVREQYF.

The chain recombines TRBV29-1 with TRBJ2-1, with D uncertain. This CDR3 comprises 13 residues. The germline gives CDR1 SQVTM, CDR2 ANQGSEA. V was clipped by 1 base and J by 2 bases, with 6 bases between them. The CDR3 DNA sequence: TGCAGCGTTGAAGCCTTAACCTACAATGAGCAGTTCTTC. Its protein product is CSVEALTYNEQFF.

The DNA of the CDR3 is TGTGCCAGCTCACCATTCGCTACAGATACGCAGTATTTT. Amino acids: CASSPFATDTQYF. The V gene is TRBV18, the J gene TRBJ2-3; the D is unclear. Trimming took 2 bases from V and 3 from J, leaving 6 bases between them. The CDR3 totals 13 residues. CDR1 and CDR2 from the germline V gene are KGHSH and LQKENI.

The CDR3, as DNA: TGTGCCAGCAGTGCACACGAATACGAGCAGTACTTC. Translated, it gives CASSAHEYEQYF. The chain joins TRBV6-6 to TRBJ2-7; D gene ambiguous. The CDR3 runs to 12 residues. V shed 5 bases and J shed 4 bases, with 9 bases lying between them. Germline V gene lookup returns CDR1 MNHNY and CDR2 SVGAGI (reference sequence).

This clonotype was counted only a few times. The rearrangement joins TRBV13 to TRBJ2-7, with D tentatively TRBD1 (5 bases). CDR3 length equals 14 residues. Germline V gives CDR1 PRHDT, CDR2 FYEKMQ (reference sequence). Trimming left V 5 bases short and J 4 bases short, with 15 bases between. CDR3 in amino acids: CASSPQGRLYEQYF. DNA for the CDR3: TGTGCCAGCAGCCCCCAGGGTAGACTTTACGAGCAGTACTTC.

This clonotype showed up many times. The chain has TRBV12-3 or TRBV12-4 and TRBJ2-6; D not certain. This CDR3 comprises 15 residues. V was trimmed by 4 bases and J by 0 bases, leaving 7 bases between them. The CDR3 nucleotides read TGTGCCAGCAGTTCCCGAAACTCTGGGGCCAACGTCCTGACTTTC. Protein sequence: CASSSRNSGANVLTF.

This clonotype was counted only a few times. V usage is TRBV4-1 and J usage is TRBJ1-1; weak D call: TRBD1 (6 bases). CDR1 MGHRA and CDR2 YSYEKL come from the germline V gene. The CDR3 extends over 14 amino acids. Trimming removed 1 base at V and 4 bases at J, with 10 bases between. CDR3 nucleotide sequence: TGCGCCAGCAGCCAAGCAGGGGCTGGCACTGAAGCTTTCTTT. Translated, it gives CASSQAGAGTEAFF.

This clonotype was counted only a few times. The gene calls are TRBV27 and TRBJ2-6; possibly TRBD2 for D (6 bases). This CDR3 comprises 16 residues. V was cut by 6 bases and J by 0 bases, with 12 bases left in between. Germline-derived CDR1 and CDR2 are MNHEY and SMNVEV (reference sequence). The CDR3 DNA sequence: TGTGCCAGCAGGCCGGGACTTAACTCTGGGGCCAACGTCCTGACTTTC. Residues: CASRPGLNSGANVLTF.

This clonotype was detected a few times. The CDR3 region is CASSYVSGGATDTQYF. DNA for the CDR3: TGTGCCAGCAGCTACGTAAGCGGGGGGGCAACAGATACGCAGTATTTT. The gene calls are TRBV7-9 and TRBJ2-3; 10 nucleotides align to TRBD2. The CDR3 spans 16 residues. Trimming removed 4 bases from V and 3 bases from J; junction bases left unmatched: 7. In germline, CDR1 is SEHNR, CDR2 FQNEAQ (reference sequence). Full variable domain (missing parts from reference TRBV7-9 and TRBJ2-3): DTGVSQNPRHKITKRGQNVTFRCDPISEHNRLYWYRQTLGQGPEFLTYFQNEAQLEKSRLLSDRFSAERPKGSFSTLEIQRTEQGDSAMYLCASSYVSGGATDTQYFGPGTRLTVL.

The table lists this clonotype with a few counts. The chain recombines TRBV7-2 with TRBJ2-7, with 7 bases fitting TRBD2. CDR1 SGHTA and CDR2 FQGNSA come from the germline V gene. V was pared by 1 base and J by 5 bases, with 20 bases of the junction left unmatched. The CDR3 is 19 residues long. CDR3 sequence reads: CASSLGPPSGGGRYDEQYF. For the CDR3, the DNA is TGTGCCAGCAGCTTAGGCCCCCCTTCCGGCGGGGGAAGATATGACGAGCAGTACTTC.

This clonotype was picked up a small number of times. The rearrangement uses TRBV7-9 and TRBJ2-1; 7 bases are a match to TRBD2. With V trimmed by 4 bases and J by 8 bases, 8 bases remained unmatched. The length of the CDR3 is 14 residues. Germline-derived CDR1 and CDR2 are SEHNR and FQNEAQ (reference sequence). CDR3 sequence (DNA): TGTGCCAGCAGCTCCGCCGGTGGGGGGGATGAGCAGTTCTTC. Translation gives CASSSAGGGDEQFF.

CDR3: CASSQGTSGSREQFF. DNA of the CDR3: TGTGCCAGCAGCCAAGGGACTAGCGGGAGTCGCGAGCAGTTCTTC. The chain employs TRBV28 and TRBJ2-1; 14 bases map to TRBD2. The V gene end was trimmed by 6 bases and the J gene end by 10 bases; junction bases not matched to a gene: 8. The CDR3 runs to 15 residues. Germline V lookup: CDR1 MDHEN, CDR2 SYDVKM.

This clonotype was seen repeatedly, ten times or more. This chain connects TRBV29-1 to TRBJ2-2, with D possibly TRBD2 on 6 matching bases. The CDR3 sequence is 14 residues long. CDR1 and CDR2 (germline): SQVTM, ANQGSEA. The V and J ends lost 7 bases and 6 bases respectively, with 18 bases between them. The CDR3 bases are TGCAGCGCCTCCTGGGGAGGAAGCGCCGGGGAGCTGTTTTTT. Its translation: CSASWGGSAGELFF.

J is TRBJ1-1 and V is TRBV11-3; the D gene is possibly TRBD1 (6 bases). The V gene's germline CDR1 is SGHNT and CDR2 YENEEA. CDR3 length: 13 residues. Between the trimmed V and J ends, which lost 8 bases and 1 base, there was a span of 11 bases. The CDR3 DNA sequence: TGTGCCAGCGGATTACAGGGGAACACTGAAGCTTTCTTT. Amino acid sequence: CASGLQGNTEAFF.

This clonotype was detected a few times. The chain uses TRBV6-5 and TRBJ1-2; TRBD1 is a possible D gene (6 bases). The germline CDR1 and CDR2 sequences are MNHEY and SVGAGI. CDR3 length equals 16 residues. The germline V and J ends were trimmed by 5 bases and 6 bases, with 22 bases remaining between them. The CDR3 here is CASSTRLMQGFNGYTF. CDR3 DNA: TGTGCCAGCAGTACACGATTGATGCAGGGGTTCAATGGCTACACCTTC.

The rearrangement links TRBV6-1 to TRBJ1-1; D may be TRBD1 (5 bases). The V end was cut by 7 bases, the J end by 1 base, with 10 bases between. CDR1 and CDR2 (germline): MNHNS, SASEGT. The CDR3 runs 13 residues. This CDR3 reads CASMVRENTEAFF. The CDR3 DNA reads as TGTGCCAGCATGGTCAGGGAGAACACTGAAGCTTTCTTT.

This clonotype was found a few times. The rearrangement joins TRBV7-2 to TRBJ2-1, with TRBD2 identical over 8 bases. Germline V gives CDR1 SGHTA, CDR2 FQGNSA. Germline trimming cut 0 bases from V and 0 bases from J; bases unmatched to any gene: 10. There are 19 residues in the CDR3. CDR3 loop: CASSLAGRLATSSYNEQFF. For the CDR3, the DNA is TGTGCCAGCAGCTTAGCGGGGAGACTAGCGACGAGCTCCTACAATGAGCAGTTCTTC.

Ten or more counts support this clonotype. The chain carries TRBV7-9 and TRBJ1-4; D might be TRBD1 (5 bases). Germline V CDR1 and CDR2: SEHNR, FQNEAQ (reference sequence). Trimming left V 1 base short and J 2 bases short, with 8 bases between. CDR3 length: 15 amino acids. The CDR3 is CASSLGGRTNEKLFF. CDR3 DNA sequence: TGTGCCAGCAGCTTAGGGGGACGGACTAATGAAAAACTGTTTTTT. Drawing the rest from reference TRBV7-9 and TRBJ1-4, the complete variable domain is DTGVSQNPRHKITKRGQNVTFRCDPISEHNRLYWYRQTLGQGPEFLTYFQNEAQLEKSRLLSDRFSAERPKGSFSTLEIQRTEQGDSAMYLCASSLGGRTNEKLFFGSGTQLSVL.

The V gene is TRBV7-8, the J gene TRBJ2-5, with D perhaps TRBD2 (6 bases). The CDR3 spans 15 residues. Germline V gives CDR1 SGHVS, CDR2 FQNEAQ. V lost 4 bases to trimming and J lost 2 bases, with 14 bases between them. The DNA of the CDR3 is TGTGCCAGCAGCTATGAGATGGCGGGGCAAGAGACCCAGTACTTC. Its protein is CASSYEMAGQETQYF.

This clonotype was observed a handful of times. This chain links TRBV20-1 with TRBJ2-1, with TRBD2 identical over 9 bases. Looked up from germline, CDR1 is DFQATT and CDR2 is SNEGSKA (reference sequence). The CDR3 length is 13 residues. V gave up 3 bases and J gave up 10 bases; unmatched junction bases: 7. The CDR3 region is CSASSGSLREQFF. The CDR3 DNA reads as TGCAGTGCTAGTAGCGGGAGTCTCAGGGAGCAGTTCTTC.

This clonotype was recorded a few times. This chain connects TRBV19 to TRBJ2-7, with 7 bases fitting TRBD1. With 5 bases clipped from V and 4 bases from J, the junction kept 8 bases outside the gene matches. CDR1 is LNHDA, CDR2 SQIVND, per germline (reference sequence). The CDR3 contains 14 residues. The CDR3 region is CASSVQGLTYEQYF. The CDR3 DNA reads TGTGCCAGTAGTGTACAGGGGCTCACGTACGAGCAGTACTTC.